This T cell receptor beta chain was profiled in a study of T-cell reconstitution after alpha-beta-depleted transplantation in children. TCRbeta library preparation incorporated unique molecular identifiers. One entry per CDR3 protein, called by TCRdb with MiXCR from the PCR reads. The sample has about 500,000 distinct CDR3 sequences, 30% to 35% seen once. Germline lookup yields CDR1 LGHDT and CDR2 YNNKEL (reference sequence). The germline V and J ends were trimmed by 1 base and 3 bases, with 9 bases remaining between them. The CDR3 loop spans 14 amino acids. The TCR originated in a human donor who donated a stem cell graft to a child with aplastic anemia. The sequenced sample was PBMCs from the stem cell graft donor, obtained from the stem cell graft. This chain links TRBV3-1 with TRBJ1-2; D call uncertain. In nucleotides, the CDR3 is TGTGCCAGCAGCCAAGTCAACACCGACTATGGCTACACCTTC. This encodes CASSQVNTDYGYTF. Variable domain in full (rest from reference TRBV3-1 and TRBJ1-2): DTAVSQTPKYLVTQMGNDKSIKCEQNLGHDTMYWYKQDSKKFLKIMFSYNNKELIINETVPNRFSPKSPDKAHLNLHINSLELGDSAVYFCASSQVNTDYGYTFGSGTRLTVV.